This T cell receptor beta chain was identified in a study of T cell responses to AZD1222 COVID-19 vaccine (dated by TCRdb to about 2021). Background for the entire study: Because spike-specific TCR depth and breadth did not differ between the two schedules, AZD1222 recipients who got a second dose at roughly 4 weeks were pooled with those who got a second dose at roughly 12 weeks. TCR sequencing covered some 240 trial participants: approximately 200 given two doses of AZD1222 and around 25 given two doses of MenACWY control vaccine. Trial participants were enrolled by age into subgroups of 18-55, 56-69 and 70-plus years, and about 150, 27 and 61 TCR-sequenced participants, respectively, were included in these subgroups. General study outcomes and caveats: Most participants were white British and females outnumbered males, and the authors suggested that clonal diversity may have been underestimated. No day 14 peak-response samples were available, so repertoires were characterized only after the peak T cell response. The 56-69-year group was small, and its depth increase did not reach significance, likely because of low power. Conclusions about previously exposed vaccinees are limited because only 6 or 7 AZD1222 recipients were SARS-CoV-2 seropositive at baseline. Epitopes outside the regions mutated in the B.1.351 and B.1.1.7 variants were reportedly recognized by nearly half of the unique spike-specific TCRs. The whole spike protein was spanned by vaccine-associated CD4 TCRs, and dominant responses were seen in regions 160-218 and 743-854. Spike-specific TCR breadth and depth rose significantly after two AZD1222 doses compared with day 0 and with MenACWY recipients.

The CDR3 regions of human TCRbeta chains were subjected to immunosequencing. On the authors' methods: Repertoire TCRs were matched against a reference library of SARS-CoV-2-specific TCRs generated with the MIRA antigen-specificity platform. Breadth was defined as the fraction of unique TCRs that were SARS-CoV-2-associated. Depth was defined as the fraction of total T cells that were SARS-CoV-2-associated. Using the MIRA data, each spike-specific TCR was mapped to the spike region that the TCR reacts to and placed in a CD4 or CD8 class. Log10-transformed breadth and depth values were compared by one-way ANOVA with Sidak's multiple comparisons tests. TCRdb took this table from immuneACCESS and kept in-frame rearrangements with V and J called. Such tables lack part of the clones; where checked against another copy, unresolved V genes explain under half of the gap, and the rest is unexplained. V and J calls and clone size follow that table, whereas D and trimming were derived from the DNA. A total of some 170,000 clones appear in this sample, more than 80% of them only once. Less than 3% of the sample is in the top ten clones.

V lost 0 bases and J lost 4 bases; the stretch between them is 9 bases long. For CDR1 and CDR2, the germline V gene (reference sequence) lists LGHDT and YNNKEL. Inclusive of the bounding cysteine and phenylalanine, the CDR3 is 14 residues long. The only DNA kept is the CDR3, 42 bases in frame from the first base. With respect to this clone: The antigen it binds to is not known. One base away there is no much larger clone; base qualities are not given.

Explained via the paper, the time point label denotes: baseline before first vaccination. The vaccinee samples were drawn from two UK trials, COV001 and COV002, one of which was a single-blind randomized controlled phase 2/3 trial testing AZD1222 (ChAdOx1 nCoV-19) in healthy adults. Trial participant PBMC samples were collected at day 0 and day 28 after the second dose for TCRbeta chain sequencing. The sequence derives from an adult in good health. The rearranged chain carries TRBV3-1 (or the pseudogene TRBV3-2) and TRBJ1-2, and perhaps TRBD1 as D gene, on 5 matching bases. Sequencing was performed on peripheral blood, taken on day 0 of AZD1222 vaccination. The CDR3 reads CASSQDTGGYGYTF. DNA sequence: TGTGCCAGCAGCCAAGATACAGGTGGCTATGGCTACACCTTC.